This T cell receptor beta chain was identified during a study of OX40 agonist ivuxolimab in advanced cancers. Study background: An agonistic anti-OX40 (CD134) antibody, ivuxolimab, was used to treat the patients. Study-level results: Some patients who did not respond also had low normalized T-cell clonal expansion.

Here immunoSEQ multiplex PCR was the method, and the copy in TCRdb shows in-frame clones only, minus some. The table shows approximately 98,000 clones, with under 95% occurring only once. The CDR3 is made up of 14 amino acids. Trimming left V 2 bases short and J 0 bases short, with 8 bases between. Germline assignment: CDR1 MNHEY and CDR2 SVGAGI. As for this clone: Its antigen is not identified.

Autoimmune disease history or systemic immunosuppression meant exclusion. The timepoints at which blood was sampled were baseline, cycle 4 day 1, and cycle 7 day 1. The source material was CD4+ or CD8+ T cells sorted from blood, sampled in a trial of the OX40 agonist ivuxolimab. The TCR sequence derives from an adult with an advanced solid tumor such as melanoma, head and neck, liver or kidney cancer. This rearrangement joins TRBV6-5 to TRBJ2-7, with a tentative D call TRBD1 (6 bases). The CDR3 DNA is TGTGCCAGCAGTTACAACAGGGTCTCCTACGAGCAGTACTTC. Encoded protein: CASSYNRVSYEQYF.